This TCR beta chain was identified during a study of T cells in localized non-small cell lung cancer. Study results and limitations: For the top 100 tumor clones, a median roughly 53 also appeared in adjacent lung.

This clone was picked up one time. The antigen is not known. The CDR3 is made up of 18 amino acids. Germline lookup yields CDR1 MNHNS and CDR2 SASEGT. Trimming removed 1 base at V and 1 base at J, with 17 bases between. Libraries were prepared by immunoSEQ multiplex PCR; TCRdb keeps only in-frame clonotypes and omits some of them. This sample carries 15,000 to 20,000 clones, 80% to 90% of them seen once, and the ten largest clones take roughly 3.5%. The origin of this receptor is a male donor at least 60 years old with stage II squamous cell lung carcinoma. The sample in question was peripheral blood, obtained before any cancer treatment. The rearrangement uses TRBV6-1 and TRBJ1-3, with TRBD1 as a possible D gene (6 bases). The CDR3 DNA follows: TGTGCCAGCAGTGAAGTGCTGCTTTCAGGGGTTTCTGGAAACACCATATATTTT. Translation: CASSEVLLSGVSGNTIYF.